These 20 T cell receptor beta chains were sequenced from one sample in a study of molecular identifiers for immune sequencing clone quantification. TCRdb fed the PCR reads into MiXCR, producing one record per CDR3 protein. The table has hundreds of thousands of distinct CDR3 sequences, 20% to 25% seen once; the top ten hold more than 0.8%. Sequencing was done on a sample of naive CD8+ T cells from blood, with Jurkat cell RNA spiked in. Subset specified: FACS-sorted CD8+CD4-CCR7+CD45RA+ naive T cells. The receptors originated from a human donor in good health. Some libraries in this study had Jurkat cell RNA spiked in.

This clonotype appeared many times. This rearrangement joins TRBV7-9 to TRBJ1-1; D ambiguous. From germline, CDR1 is SEHNR and CDR2 FQNEAQ (reference sequence). CDR3 size: 14 residues. Trimming took 5 bases from V and 5 from J, leaving 15 bases between them. CDR3 residues: CASSLRPLGTEAFF. The CDR3 DNA follows: TGTGCCAGCAGCCTCCGGCCTCTAGGGACTGAAGCTTTCTTT.

Only a few counts were recorded for this clonotype. This chain links TRBV30 with TRBJ1-1; D not resolved. The V end was cut by 0 bases, the J end by 1 base, with 18 bases between. Looked up from germline, CDR1 is GTSNPN and CDR2 is SVGIG (reference sequence). CDR3 size: 17 residues. For the CDR3, the DNA is TGTGCCTGGAGTGTAAATTCGAGGGAATTCCAGAACACTGAAGCTTTCTTT. Translating gives CAWSVNSREFQNTEAFF.

About this clonotype: A much bigger clone sits one base away, suggesting this may be a read error. V gene TRBV6-5 combines with J gene TRBJ2-1; 7 positions match TRBD2. The germline gives CDR1 MNHEY, CDR2 SVGAGI. The CDR3 extends over 13 amino acids. The chain's CDR3 is CVSSYIGGDEQFF. The CDR3, as DNA: TGTGTCAGCAGTTATATTGGGGGGGATGAGCAGTTCTTC.

This clonotype was detected a few times. The chain has TRBV12-3 or TRBV12-4 and TRBJ2-7, with D unresolved. This CDR3 spans 13 amino acids. The V end lost 6 bases, the J end lost 6 bases, and 15 bases lay between the germline ends. CDR3 coding DNA: TGTGCCAGCAGCCATCCCGAAATTTCCGAGCAGTACTTC. Its protein product is CASSHPEISEQYF.

The gene calls are TRBV12-3 or TRBV12-4 and TRBJ1-2; 9 bases are a match to TRBD1. V shed 2 bases, J shed 3 bases, and the junction held 16 bases outside the gene matches. CDR3 length: 19 amino acids. DNA of the CDR3: TGTGCCAGCAGTTTAAGGTCATACGCCGGGACAGGGTCGTACTATGGCTACACCTTC. It yields the protein CASSLRSYAGTGSYYGYTF.

As concerns this clonotype: A read error may be the cause here, since a much bigger clone is one base away. V usage is TRBV30 and J usage is TRBJ2-7; D unclear. The CDR3 spans 12 residues. Germline assignment: CDR1 GTSNPN and CDR2 SVGIG (reference sequence). CDR3 sequence: CVWSAPSYEQYF. CDR3 nucleotides: TGTGTCTGGAGTGCGCCCAGCTACGAGCAGTACTTC.

The gene calls are TRBV13 and TRBJ2-3, with 13 bases fitting TRBD2. The V and J ends lost 5 bases and 1 base, in that order; junction bases with no gene match: 15. Germline loops: CDR1 PRHDT, CDR2 FYEKMQ (reference sequence). This CDR3 is built from 20 residues. The CDR3 nucleotides are TGTGCCAGCAGCCCAGACGAGGGACTAGCGGGATGGGTCGGCACAGATACGCAGTATTTT. It yields the protein CASSPDEGLAGWVGTDTQYF.

This clonotype has a count of ten or more. The genes are TRBV5-4 and TRBJ2-6; D unresolved. Trimming stripped 10 bases from V and 2 bases from J, with 10 bases between. CDR3 length equals 13 residues. The germline CDR1 and CDR2 sequences are SGHNT and YYREEE (reference sequence). The CDR3 sequence is CALVRAGANVLTF. CDR3 nucleotides: TGTGCCCTTGTCCGAGCTGGGGCCAACGTCCTGACTTTC.

This clonotype was recorded at least ten times. The chain uses TRBV12-3 or TRBV12-4 and TRBJ2-3; either TRBD1 or TRBD2 may supply D (5 bases each). CDR3 length: 14 residues. Trimming removed 6 bases from V and 2 bases from J, with 12 bases in between. The CDR3 coding sequence is TGTGCCAGCAGCGGGACGTACTTCACAGATACGCAGTATTTT. It encodes CASSGTYFTDTQYF.

At least ten counts were recorded for this clonotype. This chain links TRBV25-1 with TRBJ2-3; D unclear. Germline CDR1 is MGHDK and CDR2 is SYGVNS. The V end lost 6 bases, the J end lost 6 bases, and 7 bases lay between the germline ends. The CDR3 runs to 11 residues. The DNA for the CDR3 is TGTGCCAGCAGGCTGATTGATACGCAGTATTTT. Protein sequence: CASRLIDTQYF. Supplemented by reference TRBV25-1 and TRBJ2-3, the full variable domain reads EADIYQTPRYLVIGTGKKITLECSQTMGHDKMYWYQQDPGMELHLIHYSYGVNSTEKGDLSSESTVSRIRTEHFPLTLESARPSHTSQYLCASRLIDTQYFGPGTRLTVL.

Comment on this clonotype: At one boundary the junction diverges from the germline segment, which might be a read error. The V and J genes are TRBV28 and TRBJ2-7, with D possibly being TRBD2 (7 bases). The CDR3 totals 15 residues. Germline loops: CDR1 MDHEN, CDR2 SYDVKM. The CDR3 protein is CACSFRGAREYEQYF. The CDR3 region has the DNA TGTGCCTGCAGTTTCCGGGGGGCGCGAGAGTACGAGCAGTACTTC.

Regarding this clonotype: This may stem from a read error, because a much larger clone lies one nucleotide away. The genes are TRBV20-1 and TRBJ2-3; 8 bases are a match to TRBD2. V trimming: 3 bases; J trimming: 0 bases; junction bases outside the gene matches: 11. The V gene's germline CDR1 is DFQATT and CDR2 SNEGSKA (reference sequence). The CDR3 has 17 amino acids. CDR3 sequence: CSASYIGGALSTDTQYF. In DNA form, the CDR3 reads TGCAGTGCTAGTTATATCGGGGGGGCCCTCAGCACAGATACGCAGTATTTT.

As regards this clonotype: A much larger clonotype is one base distant, so this may be a read error. The chain couples TRBV6-5 to TRBJ2-7; 7 positions agree with TRBD1. This CDR3 is built from 15 residues. Germline CDR1 and CDR2: MNHEY and SVGAGI. CDR3 DNA: TGTGCCTGCAGAAGGCCAGGGGGAATGGCCTACGAGCAGTACTTC. Translated: CACRRPGGMAYEQYF.

In its sample, this clonotype was seen many times. The chain combines TRBV24-1 with TRBJ2-1; D unresolved. Germline assignment: CDR1 KGHDR and CDR2 SFDVKD. The ends were cut back, 1 base at V and 4 bases at J, with 1 base in the middle. The CDR3 is 12 amino acids. The CDR3 region has the DNA TGTGCCACCAGTGATTTTTACAATGAGCAGTTCTTC. Its protein product is CATSDFYNEQFF.

This clonotype has a count of ten or more. In DNA, the CDR3 is TGTGCCAGCAGTGATCCCTGGGACAGCTACGAGCAGTACTTC. This encodes CASSDPWDSYEQYF. V is TRBV2 and J is TRBJ2-7, with 7 bases lining up with TRBD1. From germline, CDR1 is SNHLY and CDR2 FYNNEI. V gave up 3 bases and J gave up 3 bases; unmatched junction bases: 5. The CDR3 is 14 amino acids. Full variable domain (rest looked up from reference TRBV2 and TRBJ2-7): EPEVTQTPSHQVTQMGQEVILRCVPISNHLYFYWYRQILGQKVEFLVSFYNNEISEKSEIFDDQFSVERPDGSNFTLKIRSTKLEDSAMYFCASSDPWDSYEQYFGPGTRLTVT.

Concerning this clonotype: This may arise from a read error, as a much more abundant clone is one base away. The chain links TRBV9 to TRBJ2-5; the D gene is possibly TRBD2 (6 bases). The CDR3 has 16 residues. CDR1 SGDLS and CDR2 YYNGEE come from the germline V gene. CDR3 residues: CASGVGSQGLQETQYF. For the CDR3, the DNA is TGTGCCAGCGGCGTAGGGTCCCAGGGACTCCAAGAGACCCAGTACTTC.

Of note for this clonotype: A much larger clone differs by one base, so this may be a read error. V is TRBV4-1 and J is TRBJ1-4, with no clear D. The CDR3 extends over 15 amino acids. Per the germline V gene, CDR1 is MGHRA and CDR2 is YSYEKL. CDR3 in amino acids: CASSPGVSPNERLFF. The CDR3 region has the DNA TGCGCCAGCAGCCCCGGCGTTTCGCCTAATGAAAGACTGTTTTTT.

The chain recombines TRBV28 with TRBJ2-1, with 13 bases fitting TRBD2. The V segment lost 5 bases and the J segment 8 bases; nucleotides outside the gene matches: 6. The CDR3 runs 15 residues. CDR1 and CDR2 (germline): MDHEN, SYDVKM. The DNA for the CDR3 is TGTGCCAGCAGTAAGACTAGCGGGAGGTTCGATGAGCAGTTCTTC. Protein: CASSKTSGRFDEQFF.

This chain links TRBV20-1 with TRBJ2-5; D is possibly TRBD2 (6 bases). V was clipped by 2 bases and J by 3 bases, with 10 bases between them. The length of the CDR3 is 13 residues. Germline assignment: CDR1 DFQATT and CDR2 SNEGSKA (reference sequence). CDR3 DNA sequence: TGCAGTGCTAGACGACTAGGGGAAGAGACCCAGTACTTC. This gives the protein CSARRLGEETQYF.

This clonotype was observed at least ten times. The chain combines TRBV2 with TRBJ2-7; unclear D gene. Germline-derived CDR1 and CDR2 are SNHLY and FYNNEI. V dropped 4 bases and J dropped 2 bases, with 0 bases sitting between them. The CDR3 is 10 amino acids. CDR3 in amino acids: CASSAYEQYF. Here the CDR3 DNA reads TGTGCCAGCAGTGCCTACGAGCAGTACTTC.